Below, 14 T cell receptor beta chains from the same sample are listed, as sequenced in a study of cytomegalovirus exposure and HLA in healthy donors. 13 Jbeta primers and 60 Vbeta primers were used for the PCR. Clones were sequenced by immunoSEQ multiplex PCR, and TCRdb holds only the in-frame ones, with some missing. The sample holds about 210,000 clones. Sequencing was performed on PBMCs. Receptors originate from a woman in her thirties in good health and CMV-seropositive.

Written as DNA, the CDR3 is TGTGCCGCCGGAGGGGAAGGATTCTATACCTTC. Amino acids: CAAGGEGFYTF. The V and J genes are TRBV10-3 and TRBJ1-2; TRBD1 might be the D (5 bases). This CDR3 comprises 11 residues. The germline V gene encodes CDR1 ENHRY and CDR2 SYGVKD. V dropped 11 bases and J dropped 14 bases, with 21 bases sitting between them.

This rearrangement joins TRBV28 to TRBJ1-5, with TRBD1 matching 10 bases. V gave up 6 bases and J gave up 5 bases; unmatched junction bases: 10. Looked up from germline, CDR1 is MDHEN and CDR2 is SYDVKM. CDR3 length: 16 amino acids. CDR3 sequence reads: CASSFPGQGMYQPQHF. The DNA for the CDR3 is TGTGCCAGCAGCTTTCCGGGACAGGGGATGTATCAGCCCCAGCATTTT.

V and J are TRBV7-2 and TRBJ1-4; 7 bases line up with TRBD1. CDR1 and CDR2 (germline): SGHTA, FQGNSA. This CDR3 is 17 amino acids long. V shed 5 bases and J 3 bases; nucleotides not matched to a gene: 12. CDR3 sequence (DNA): TGTGCCAGCAGCACCTCTAAGGGGGCGCAGGCTAATGAAAAACTGTTTTTT. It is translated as CASSTSKGAQANEKLFF.

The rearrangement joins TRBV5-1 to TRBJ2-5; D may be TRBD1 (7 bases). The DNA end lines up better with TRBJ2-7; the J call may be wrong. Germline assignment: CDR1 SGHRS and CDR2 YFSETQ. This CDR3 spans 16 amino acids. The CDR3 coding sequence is TGCGCCAGCAGCCAAGCCAGGGGGGTTAACTCCTACGAGCAGTACTTC. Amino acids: CASSQARGVNSYEQYF.

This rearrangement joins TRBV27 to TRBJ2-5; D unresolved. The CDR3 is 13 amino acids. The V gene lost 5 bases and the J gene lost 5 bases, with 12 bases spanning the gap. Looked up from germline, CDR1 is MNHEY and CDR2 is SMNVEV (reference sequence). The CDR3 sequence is CASSLHPSETQYF. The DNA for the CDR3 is TGTGCCAGCAGTCTCCACCCTAGTGAGACCCAGTACTTC.

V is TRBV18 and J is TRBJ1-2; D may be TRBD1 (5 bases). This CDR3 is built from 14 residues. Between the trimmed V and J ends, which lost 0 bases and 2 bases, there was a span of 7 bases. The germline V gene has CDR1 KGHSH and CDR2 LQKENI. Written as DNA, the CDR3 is TGTGCCAGCTCACCACCGGGGCAGAACTATGGCTACACCTTC. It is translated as CASSPPGQNYGYTF.

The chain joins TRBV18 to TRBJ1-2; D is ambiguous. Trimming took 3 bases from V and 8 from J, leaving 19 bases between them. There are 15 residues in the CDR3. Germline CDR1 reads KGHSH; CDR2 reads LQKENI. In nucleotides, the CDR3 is TGTGCCAGCTCACCCTCAGCAGACTTGGGTCCGGGCTACACCTTC. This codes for CASSPSADLGPGYTF.

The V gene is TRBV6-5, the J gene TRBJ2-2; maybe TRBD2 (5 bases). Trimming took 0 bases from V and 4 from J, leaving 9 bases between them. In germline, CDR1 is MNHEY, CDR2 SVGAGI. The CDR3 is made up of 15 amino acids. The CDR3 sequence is CASSYSPEGTGELFF. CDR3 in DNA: TGTGCCAGCAGTTACTCGCCCGAGGGCACCGGGGAGCTGTTTTTT.

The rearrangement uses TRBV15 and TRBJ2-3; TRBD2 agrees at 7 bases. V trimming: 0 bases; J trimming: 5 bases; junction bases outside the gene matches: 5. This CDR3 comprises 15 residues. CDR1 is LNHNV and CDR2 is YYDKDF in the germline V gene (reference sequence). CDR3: CATSRDSGLGDTQYF. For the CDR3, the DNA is TGTGCCACCAGCAGAGATAGCGGGCTTGGAGATACGCAGTATTTT.

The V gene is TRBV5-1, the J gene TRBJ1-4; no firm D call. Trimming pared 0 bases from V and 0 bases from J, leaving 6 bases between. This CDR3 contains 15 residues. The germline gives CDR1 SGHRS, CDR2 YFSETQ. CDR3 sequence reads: CASSLGAATNEKLFF. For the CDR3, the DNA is TGCGCCAGCAGCTTGGGGGCAGCAACTAATGAAAAACTGTTTTTT.

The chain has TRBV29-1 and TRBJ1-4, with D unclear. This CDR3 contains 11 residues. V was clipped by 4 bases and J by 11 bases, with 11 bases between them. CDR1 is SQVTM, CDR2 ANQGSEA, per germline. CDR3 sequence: CSVVRGWKLFF. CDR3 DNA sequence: TGCAGCGTTGTGAGAGGATGGAAACTGTTTTTT.

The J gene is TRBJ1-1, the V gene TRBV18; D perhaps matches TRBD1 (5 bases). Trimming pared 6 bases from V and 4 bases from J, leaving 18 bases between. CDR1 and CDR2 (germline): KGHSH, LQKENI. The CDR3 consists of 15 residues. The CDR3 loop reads CASSPSGGSGTEAFF. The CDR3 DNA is TGTGCCAGCTCCCCCTCCGGGGGTTCGGGCACTGAAGCTTTCTTT. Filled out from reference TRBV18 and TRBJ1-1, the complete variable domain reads NAGVMQNPRHLVRRRGQEARLRCSPMKGHSHVYWYRQLPEEGLKFMVYLQKENIIDESGMPKERFSAEFPKEGPSILRIQQVVRGDSAAYFCASSPSGGSGTEAFFGQGTRLTVV.

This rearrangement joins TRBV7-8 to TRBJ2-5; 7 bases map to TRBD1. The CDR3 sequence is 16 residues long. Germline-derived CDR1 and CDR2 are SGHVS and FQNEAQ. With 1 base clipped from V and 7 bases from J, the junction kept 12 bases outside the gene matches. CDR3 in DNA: TGTGCCAGCAGCTTAGTACCGGGACAGCATGATAGGACCCAGTACTTC. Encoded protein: CASSLVPGQHDRTQYF.

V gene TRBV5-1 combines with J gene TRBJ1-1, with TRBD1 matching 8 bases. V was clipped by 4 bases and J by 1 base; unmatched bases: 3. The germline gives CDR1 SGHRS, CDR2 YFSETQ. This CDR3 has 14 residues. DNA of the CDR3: TGCGCCAGCAGCACCGGGACAGGGAACACTGAAGCTTTCTTT. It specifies CASSTGTGNTEAFF.